The 16 T cell receptor beta chains listed next were all sequenced from one sample in a study of T cell repertoires in cytomegalovirus infection. MiXCR was run by TCRdb on the reads, yielding one entry per CDR3 protein. The table shows approximately 250,000 distinct CDR3 sequences, with more than 9% occurring only once. The sequencing sample was made of PBMCs. The source is a human donor in good health (CMV status not recorded). Some clones in this sample may be carry-over from other donors' samples.

The V call is TRBV10-3, the J call TRBJ1-3; D is ambiguous. The germline gives CDR1 ENHRY, CDR2 SYGVKD. With 2 bases removed from V and 0 bases from J, the gap between germline ends came to 2 bases. This CDR3 spans 13 amino acids. The DNA for the CDR3 is TGTGCCATCAGTGAGAACTCTGGAAACACCATATATTTT. Its protein is CAISENSGNTIYF.

This clonotype has ten or more counts. The chain couples TRBV7-2 to TRBJ2-2; 9 nucleotides align to TRBD1. The CDR3 sequence is 13 residues long. CDR1 and CDR2 from the germline V gene are SGHTA and FQGNSA. Trimming took 5 bases from V and 10 from J; bases not matched to a gene: 5. The CDR3 protein is CASSPTGGTELFF. CDR3 sequence (DNA): TGTGCCAGCAGCCCAACAGGGGGCACGGAGCTGTTTTTT.

The CDR3 here is CASSQGLAGDLISTDTQYF. The DNA for the CDR3 is TGTGCCAGCAGCCAAGGCCTAGCGGGGGACCTCATAAGCACAGATACGCAGTATTTT. This rearrangement joins TRBV4-2 to TRBJ2-3, with 10 bases identical to TRBD2. The CDR3 length is 19 residues. The germline gives CDR1 LGHNA, CDR2 YNFKEQ. Germline trimming cut 1 base from V and 0 bases from J; bases unmatched to any gene: 10.

In this sample, this clonotype turned up many times. This chain links TRBV7-2 with TRBJ1-2; a weak D match, TRBD1 (5 bases). The CDR3 totals 15 residues. V lost 6 bases to trimming and J lost 2 bases, with 16 bases between them. Per germline, CDR1 SGHTA and CDR2 FQGNSA. The CDR3 here is CASRISGGGNYGYTF. CDR3 in DNA: TGTGCCAGCAGGATTTCCGGGGGGGGGAACTATGGCTACACCTTC.

This clonotype was observed many times. This chain links TRBV7-2 with TRBJ1-1, with D perhaps TRBD1 (5 bases). Germline values: CDR1 SGHTA, CDR2 FQGNSA. This CDR3 spans 15 amino acids. V was shortened by 1 base and J by 0 bases, with 9 bases between the two germline ends. CDR3 sequence: CASSLGGLLNTEAFF. The CDR3 DNA sequence: TGTGCCAGCAGCTTAGGGGGACTGCTGAACACTGAAGCTTTCTTT.

In its sample, this clonotype was seen a few times. V gene TRBV20-1 combines with J gene TRBJ1-3, with D uncertain. Germline values: CDR1 DFQATT, CDR2 SNEGSKA (reference sequence). This CDR3 has 13 residues. The V gene lost 2 bases and the J gene lost 2 bases, with 7 bases spanning the gap. Here the CDR3 DNA reads TGCAGTGCTAGAAACGTACCTGGAAACACCATATATTTT. It codes for CSARNVPGNTIYF.

This clonotype came up many times. The V and J genes are TRBV7-2 and TRBJ1-3; D ambiguous. The CDR3 runs to 14 residues. Germline CDR1 reads SGHTA; CDR2 reads FQGNSA. V was trimmed by 5 bases and J by 5 bases, leaving 13 bases between them. The CDR3 bases are TGTGCCAGCAGCCTCGGAGGAACTAGAAACACCATATATTTT. This codes for CASSLGGTRNTIYF.

This clonotype was observed many times. The CDR3 DNA reads as TGTGCCAGCAGCACCGGACAGGGGGTATCTAACAATGAGCAGTTCTTC. Amino acids: CASSTGQGVSNNEQFF. The gene calls are TRBV7-3 and TRBJ2-1, with 10 bases aligning to TRBD1. The germline gives CDR1 SGHTA, CDR2 FQGTGA. With V trimmed by 5 bases and J by 5 bases, 9 bases remained unmatched. This CDR3 region has 16 residues. Drawing the rest from reference TRBV7-3 and TRBJ2-1, the complete variable domain is GAGVSQTPSNKVTEKGKYVELRCDPISGHTALYWYRQSLGQGPEFLIYFQGTGAADDSGLPNDRFFAVRPEGSVSTLKIQRTERGDSAVYLCASSTGQGVSNNEQFFGPGTRLTVL.

The rearrangement uses TRBV29-1 and TRBJ2-5; TRBD2 matches 7 bases. V was clipped by 6 bases and J by 4 bases; unmatched bases: 8. The germline CDR1 and CDR2 sequences are SQVTM and ANQGSEA. The CDR3 is 13 amino acids. The CDR3 nucleotides read TGCAGCGTCCTGACTAGCACCCGAGAGACCCAGTACTTC. This gives the protein CSVLTSTRETQYF.

This clonotype was observed a handful of times. J is TRBJ1-2 and V is TRBV14; TRBD1 matches 9 bases. The CDR3 is made up of 13 amino acids. In germline, CDR1 is SGHDN, CDR2 FVKESK. V trimming: 4 bases; J trimming: 6 bases; junction bases outside the gene matches: 3. The CDR3 DNA follows: TGTGCCAGCAGCCTTGACAGGGGGAATGGCTACACCTTC. The encoded protein is CASSLDRGNGYTF.

Only a few counts were recorded for this clonotype. This may stem from a read error, because a much larger clone lies one nucleotide away. This chain links TRBV7-8 with TRBJ2-3; a possible D gene is TRBD1 (5 bases). Germline V gene sequence: CDR1 SGHVS, CDR2 FQNEAQ. The ends were cut back, 5 bases at V and 5 bases at J, with 14 bases in the middle. The CDR3 runs to 14 residues. CDR3 residues: CASSLSVGQDTQYF. CDR3 coding DNA: TGTGCCAGCAGCCTCAGTGTGGGGCAAGATACGCAGTATTTT.

This clonotype was counted ten times or more. The chain joins TRBV4-2 to TRBJ2-6, with D unresolved. This CDR3 contains 15 residues. Trimming removed 0 bases at V and 0 bases at J, with 3 bases between. From germline, CDR1 is LGHNA and CDR2 YNFKEQ. The CDR3 sequence: CASSQDNSGANVLTF. The CDR3 nucleotides are TGTGCCAGCAGCCAAGACAACTCTGGGGCCAACGTCCTGACTTTC.

The genes are TRBV19 and TRBJ1-1; D unresolved. Per the germline V gene, CDR1 is LNHDA and CDR2 is SQIVND (reference sequence). The CDR3 is 14 residues long. The V end was cut by 9 bases, the J end by 0 bases, with 14 bases between. CDR3 residues: CASQIPGMNTEAFF. In DNA form, the CDR3 reads TGTGCCAGCCAAATACCCGGGATGAACACTGAAGCTTTCTTT.

This clonotype has at least ten counts. The rearrangement links TRBV11-3 to TRBJ2-1; D is unresolved. The length of the CDR3 is 12 residues. Between the trimmed V and J ends, which lost 0 bases and 10 bases, there was a span of 7 bases. Germline-derived CDR1 and CDR2 are SGHNT and YENEEA. The CDR3 spells CASSLDLGEQFF. The CDR3 region has the DNA TGTGCCAGCAGCTTAGATTTGGGGGAGCAGTTCTTC.

CDR3 DNA: TGTGCCAGCAGAAAGACAGGACAAACGTACGAGCAGTACTTC. Amino acids: CASRKTGQTYEQYF. V is TRBV6-6 and J is TRBJ2-7; a weak D match, TRBD1 (6 bases). V shed 6 bases and J shed 4 bases, with 16 bases lying between them. CDR1 is MNHNY, CDR2 SVGAGI, per germline (reference sequence). There are 14 residues in the CDR3.

Remarks on this clonotype: A much larger clone differs by one base, so this may be a read error. This chain connects TRBV7-2 to TRBJ2-1; 8 nucleotides match TRBD2. CDR1 SGHTA and CDR2 FQGNSA come from the germline V gene. The CDR3 sequence is 19 residues long. J lost 10 bases, V lost 3 bases, and 23 bases had no gene match. Here the CDR3 reads CASSLVSERGGRLVKEQFF. The CDR3 DNA follows: TGTGCCAGCAGCTTGGTATCCGAACGGGGCGGGAGGCTTGTCAAGGAGCAGTTCTTC.